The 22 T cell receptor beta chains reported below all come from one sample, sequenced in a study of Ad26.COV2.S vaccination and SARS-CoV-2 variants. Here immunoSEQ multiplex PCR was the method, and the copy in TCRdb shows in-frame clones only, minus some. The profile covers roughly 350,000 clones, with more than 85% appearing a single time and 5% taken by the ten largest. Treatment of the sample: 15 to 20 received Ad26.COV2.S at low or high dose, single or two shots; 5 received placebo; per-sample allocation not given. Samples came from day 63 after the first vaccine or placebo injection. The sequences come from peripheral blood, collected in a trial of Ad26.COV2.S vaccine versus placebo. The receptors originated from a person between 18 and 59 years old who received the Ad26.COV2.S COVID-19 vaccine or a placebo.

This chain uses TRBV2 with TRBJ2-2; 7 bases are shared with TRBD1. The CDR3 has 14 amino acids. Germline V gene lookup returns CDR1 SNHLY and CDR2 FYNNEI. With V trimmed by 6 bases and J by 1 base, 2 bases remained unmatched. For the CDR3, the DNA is TGTGCCAGCAGGGGGACAGAGAACACCGGGGAGCTGTTTTTT. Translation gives CASRGTENTGELFF. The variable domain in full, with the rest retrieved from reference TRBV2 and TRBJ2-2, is EPEVTQTPSHQVTQMGQEVILRCVPISNHLYFYWYRQILGQKVEFLVSFYNNEISEKSEIFDDQFSVERPDGSNFTLKIRSTKLEDSAMYFCASRGTENTGELFFGEGSRLTVL.

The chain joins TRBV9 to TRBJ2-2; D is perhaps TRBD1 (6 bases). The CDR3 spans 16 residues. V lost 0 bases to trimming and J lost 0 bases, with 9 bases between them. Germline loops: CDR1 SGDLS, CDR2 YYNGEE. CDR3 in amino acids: CASSVVGTSNTGELFF. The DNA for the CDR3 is TGTGCCAGCAGCGTAGTCGGGACATCGAACACCGGGGAGCTGTTTTTT.

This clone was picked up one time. The CDR3 protein is CASSEGGDQETQYF. CDR3 DNA sequence: TGCGCCAGCAGTGAGGGGGGGGACCAAGAGACCCAGTACTTC. The chain has TRBV10-1 and TRBJ2-5; 7 positions match TRBD2. J was trimmed by 0 bases and V by 2 bases; bases with no gene match: 0. The CDR3 contains 14 residues. The V gene's germline CDR1 is WNHNN and CDR2 SYGVQD (reference sequence).

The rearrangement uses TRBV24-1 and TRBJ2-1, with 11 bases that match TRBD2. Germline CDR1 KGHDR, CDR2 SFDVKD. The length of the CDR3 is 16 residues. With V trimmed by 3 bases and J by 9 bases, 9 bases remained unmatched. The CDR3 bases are TGTGCCACCAGTGATGTACTAGCGGGAGTTGTCGGTGAGCAGTTCTTC. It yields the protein CATSDVLAGVVGEQFF.

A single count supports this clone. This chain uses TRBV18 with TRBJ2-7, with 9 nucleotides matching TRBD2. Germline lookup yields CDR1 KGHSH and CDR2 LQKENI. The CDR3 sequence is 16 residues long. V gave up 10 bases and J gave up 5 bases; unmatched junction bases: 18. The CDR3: CATSGASGAMADEQYF. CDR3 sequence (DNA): TGTGCCACCTCCGGGGCTAGCGGGGCCATGGCCGACGAGCAGTACTTC.

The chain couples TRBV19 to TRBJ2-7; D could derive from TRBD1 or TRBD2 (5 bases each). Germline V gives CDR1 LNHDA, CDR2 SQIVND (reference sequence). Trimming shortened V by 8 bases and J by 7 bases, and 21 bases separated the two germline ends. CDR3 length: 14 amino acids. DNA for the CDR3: TGTGCCAGTCGGGGCCCCTCAGGGTCGGGGGAGCAGTACTTC. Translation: CASRGPSGSGEQYF.

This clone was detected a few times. This chain's CDR3 is CASSSGRGLNTGELFF. The DNA for the CDR3 is TGTGCCAGTAGTAGCGGGAGGGGACTGAACACCGGGGAGCTGTTTTTT. This chain joins TRBV19 and TRBJ2-2; 9 nucleotides agree with TRBD2. V lost 4 bases, J lost 1 base, and 4 bases stayed unmatched. Germline CDR1 LNHDA, CDR2 SQIVND (reference sequence). The CDR3 consists of 16 residues.

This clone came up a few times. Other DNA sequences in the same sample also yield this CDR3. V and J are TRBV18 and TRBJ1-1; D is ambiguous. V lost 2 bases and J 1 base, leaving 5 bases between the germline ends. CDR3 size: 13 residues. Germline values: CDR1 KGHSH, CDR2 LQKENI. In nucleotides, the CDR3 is TGTGCCAGCTCACCATCCGGGAACACTGAAGCTTTCTTT. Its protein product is CASSPSGNTEAFF.

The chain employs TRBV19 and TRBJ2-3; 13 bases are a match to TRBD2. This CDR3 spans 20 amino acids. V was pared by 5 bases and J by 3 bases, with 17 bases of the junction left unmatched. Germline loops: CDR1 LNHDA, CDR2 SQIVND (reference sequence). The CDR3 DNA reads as TGTGCCAGTAGTTCCGGACAAAAGGGACTAGCGGGAATGACTACAGATACGCAGTATTTT. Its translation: CASSSGQKGLAGMTTDTQYF.

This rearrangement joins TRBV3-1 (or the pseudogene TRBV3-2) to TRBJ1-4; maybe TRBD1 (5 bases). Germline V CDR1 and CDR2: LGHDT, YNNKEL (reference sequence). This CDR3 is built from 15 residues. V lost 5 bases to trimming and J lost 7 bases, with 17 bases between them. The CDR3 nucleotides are TGTGCCAGCAGCTACAGTCAGGGAATCGGTGAAAAACTGTTTTTT. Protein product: CASSYSQGIGEKLFF.

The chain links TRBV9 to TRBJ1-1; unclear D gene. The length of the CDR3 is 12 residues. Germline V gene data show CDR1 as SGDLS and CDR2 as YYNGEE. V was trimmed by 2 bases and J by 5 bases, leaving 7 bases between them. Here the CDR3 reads CASSVRVTEAFF. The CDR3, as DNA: TGTGCCAGCAGCGTCCGGGTGACTGAAGCTTTCTTT.

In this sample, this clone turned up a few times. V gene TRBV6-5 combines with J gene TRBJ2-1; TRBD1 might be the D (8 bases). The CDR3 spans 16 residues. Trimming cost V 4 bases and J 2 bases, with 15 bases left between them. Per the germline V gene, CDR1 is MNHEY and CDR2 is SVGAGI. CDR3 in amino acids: CASSLKTGGAYNEQFF. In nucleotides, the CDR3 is TGTGCCAGCAGTTTAAAAACAGGGGGGGCCTACAATGAGCAGTTCTTC.

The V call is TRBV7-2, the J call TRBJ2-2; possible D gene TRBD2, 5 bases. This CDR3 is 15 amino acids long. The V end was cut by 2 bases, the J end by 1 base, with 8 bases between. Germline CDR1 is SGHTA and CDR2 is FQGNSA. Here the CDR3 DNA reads TGTGCCAGCAGCTTACAGAGCGGGAACACCGGGGAGCTGTTTTTT. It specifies CASSLQSGNTGELFF.

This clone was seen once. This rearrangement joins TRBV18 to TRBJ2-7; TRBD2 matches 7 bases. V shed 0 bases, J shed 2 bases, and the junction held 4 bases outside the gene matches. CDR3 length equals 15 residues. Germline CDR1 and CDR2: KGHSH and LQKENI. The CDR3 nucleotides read TGTGCCAGCTCACCACCGGGGGGGTTCCCCTACGAGCAGTACTTC. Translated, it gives CASSPPGGFPYEQYF. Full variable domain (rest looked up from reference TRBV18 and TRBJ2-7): NAGVMQNPRHLVRRRGQEARLRCSPMKGHSHVYWYRQLPEEGLKFMVYLQKENIIDESGMPKERFSAEFPKEGPSILRIQQVVRGDSAAYFCASSPPGGFPYEQYFGPGTRLTVT.

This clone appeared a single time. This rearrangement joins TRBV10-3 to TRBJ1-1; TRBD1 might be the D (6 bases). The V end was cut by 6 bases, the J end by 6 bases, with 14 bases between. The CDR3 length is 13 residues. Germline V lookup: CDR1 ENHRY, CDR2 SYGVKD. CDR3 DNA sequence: TGTGCCATCAGCAGTCCAGGGGAACCTGAAGCTTTCTTT. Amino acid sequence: CAISSPGEPEAFF.

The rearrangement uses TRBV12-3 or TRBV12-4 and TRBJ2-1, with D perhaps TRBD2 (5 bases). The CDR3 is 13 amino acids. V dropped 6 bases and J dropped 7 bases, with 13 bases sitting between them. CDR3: CASSGILNNEQFF. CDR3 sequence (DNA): TGTGCCAGCAGCGGGATATTGAATAATGAGCAGTTCTTC.

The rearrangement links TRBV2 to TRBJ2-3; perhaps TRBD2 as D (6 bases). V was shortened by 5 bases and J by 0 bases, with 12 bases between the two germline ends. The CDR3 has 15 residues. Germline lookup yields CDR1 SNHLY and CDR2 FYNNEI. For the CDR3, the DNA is TGTGCCAGCAGTAGGAGGGGATACAGCACAGATACGCAGTATTTT. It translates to CASSRRGYSTDTQYF.

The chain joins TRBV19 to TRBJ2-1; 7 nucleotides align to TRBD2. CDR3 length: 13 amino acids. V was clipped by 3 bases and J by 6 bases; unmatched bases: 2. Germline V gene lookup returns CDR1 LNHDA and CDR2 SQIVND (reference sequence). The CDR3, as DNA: TGTGCCAGTAGTATTAGGGAGGGCAATGAGCAGTTCTTC. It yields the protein CASSIREGNEQFF. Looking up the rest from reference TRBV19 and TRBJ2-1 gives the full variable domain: DGGITQSPKYLFRKEGQNVTLSCEQNLNHDAMYWYRQDPGQGLRLIYYSQIVNDFQKGDIAEGYSVSREKKESFPLTVTSAQKNPTAFYLCASSIREGNEQFFGPGTRLTVL.

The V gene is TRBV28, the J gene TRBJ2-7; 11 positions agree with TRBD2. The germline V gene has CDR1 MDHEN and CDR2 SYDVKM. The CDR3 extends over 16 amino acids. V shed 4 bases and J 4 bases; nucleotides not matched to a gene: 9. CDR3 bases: TGTGCCAGCAGTTCCCAAAAACTAGCGGGAGTTTACGAGCAGTACTTC. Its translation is CASSSQKLAGVYEQYF.

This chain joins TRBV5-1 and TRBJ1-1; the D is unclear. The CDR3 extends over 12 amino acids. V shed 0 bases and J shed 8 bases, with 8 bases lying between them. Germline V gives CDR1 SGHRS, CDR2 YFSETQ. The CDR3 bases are TGCGCCAGCAGCTTGGATGGGAGAGAAGCTTTCTTT. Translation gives CASSLDGREAFF.

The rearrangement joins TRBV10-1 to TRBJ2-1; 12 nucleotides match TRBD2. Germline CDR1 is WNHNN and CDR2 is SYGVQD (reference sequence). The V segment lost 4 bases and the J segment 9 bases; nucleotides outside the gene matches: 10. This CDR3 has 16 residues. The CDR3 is CASSVGLAGGQGEQFF. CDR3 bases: TGCGCCAGCAGTGTTGGGCTAGCGGGAGGGCAGGGTGAGCAGTTCTTC.

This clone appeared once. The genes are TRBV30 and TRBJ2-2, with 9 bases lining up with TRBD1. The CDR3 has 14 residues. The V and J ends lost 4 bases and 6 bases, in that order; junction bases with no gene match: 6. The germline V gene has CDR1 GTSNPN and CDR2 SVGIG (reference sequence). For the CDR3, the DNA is TGTGCCTGGAACAGGGGGCTAAACGCCGGGGAGCTGTTTTTT. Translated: CAWNRGLNAGELFF.